Following are 7 T cell receptor beta chains from one sample sequenced in a study of identical twins. Each CDR3 protein is one row after TCRdb ran MiXCR on the 5' RACE reads. The sample includes 550,000 to 700,000 distinct CDR3 sequences, more than 9% of them seen just once. The same specimen was also included in a second study, on yellow fever vaccine responses in identical twins.

The sequencing sample was made of PBMCs. The source of these receptors is a woman younger than 30 in good health.

This clonotype has only a few counts. The chain is built from TRBV7-6 and TRBJ2-2; possible D gene TRBD1, 6 bases. This CDR3 region has 16 residues. Trimming removed 4 bases at V and 2 bases at J, with 14 bases between. Germline V gene data show CDR1 as SGHVS and CDR2 as FNYEAQ. In DNA form, the CDR3 reads TGTGCCAGCAGCTCATGGGGACATTTAAACACCGGGGAGCTGTTTTTT. This translates into CASSSWGHLNTGELFF.

This clonotype occurred a few times. J is TRBJ2-1 and V is TRBV29-1; 8 positions agree with TRBD2. V trimming: 3 bases; J trimming: 3 bases; junction bases outside the gene matches: 10. The CDR3 is 16 residues long. The germline CDR1 and CDR2 sequences are SQVTM and ANQGSEA. The CDR3 spells CSVELKSGGRYNEQFF. In DNA, the CDR3 is TGCAGCGTTGAGCTAAAGAGCGGGGGTCGCTACAATGAGCAGTTCTTC.

The CDR3 DNA reads as TGTGCCAGCAGGGAGGATCCCGTCTATGGCTACACCTTC. This gives the protein CASREDPVYGYTF. The J gene is TRBJ1-2, the V gene TRBV6-6; D remains ambiguous. Germline assignment: CDR1 MNHNY and CDR2 SVGAGI (reference sequence). V gave up 6 bases and J gave up 4 bases, with 12 bases separating them. The CDR3 is 13 residues long.

This clonotype has ten or more counts. V is TRBV10-3 and J is TRBJ2-5; TRBD1 might be the D (5 bases). Germline V gene lookup returns CDR1 ENHRY and CDR2 SYGVKD. Between the trimmed V and J ends, which lost 0 bases and 4 bases, there was a span of 15 bases. This CDR3 spans 16 amino acids. The DNA of the CDR3 is TGTGCCATCAGTGAGTCCACAGGCAGGGTTAGAGAGACCCAGTACTTC. Its protein is CAISESTGRVRETQYF.

The sample holds many counts of this clonotype. This chain uses TRBV11-2 with TRBJ2-7; D ambiguous. The CDR3 totals 13 residues. Germline CDR1 reads SGHAT; CDR2 reads FQNNGV. V lost 3 bases and J 2 bases, leaving 8 bases between the germline ends. The CDR3 nucleotides are TGTGCCAGCAGCTTGTATTACCCCTACGAGCAGTACTTC. Translation: CASSLYYPYEQYF. The full variable domain, with the rest looked up from reference TRBV11-2 and TRBJ2-7, is EAGVAQSPRYKIIEKRQSVAFWCNPISGHATLYWYQQILGQGPKLLIQFQNNGVVDDSQLPKDRFSAERLKGVDSTLKIQPAKLEDSAVYLCASSLYYPYEQYFGPGTRLTVT.

The table lists this clonotype with a few counts. The gene calls are TRBV6-2 or TRBV6-3 and TRBJ2-1, with 7 bases fitting TRBD2. Germline V lookup: CDR1 MNHEY, CDR2 SVGEGT. V lost 7 bases and J lost 8; bases outside the gene matches: 14. CDR3 size: 15 residues. The DNA for the CDR3 is TGTGCCAGCATGCCCCCGGGACTAAGTTTGCATGAGCAGTTCTTC. Protein: CASMPPGLSLHEQFF.

Ten or more counts support this clonotype. This sequence joins TRBV29-1 and TRBJ2-7; 10 nucleotides line up with TRBD2. The germline CDR1 and CDR2 sequences are SQVTM and ANQGSEA. The CDR3 extends over 14 amino acids. The V gene end was trimmed by 5 bases and the J gene end by 4 bases; junction bases not matched to a gene: 8. CDR3 residues: CSVSAAAGGYEQYF. The CDR3 DNA is TGCAGCGTTTCAGCAGCAGCGGGAGGGTACGAGCAGTACTTC.